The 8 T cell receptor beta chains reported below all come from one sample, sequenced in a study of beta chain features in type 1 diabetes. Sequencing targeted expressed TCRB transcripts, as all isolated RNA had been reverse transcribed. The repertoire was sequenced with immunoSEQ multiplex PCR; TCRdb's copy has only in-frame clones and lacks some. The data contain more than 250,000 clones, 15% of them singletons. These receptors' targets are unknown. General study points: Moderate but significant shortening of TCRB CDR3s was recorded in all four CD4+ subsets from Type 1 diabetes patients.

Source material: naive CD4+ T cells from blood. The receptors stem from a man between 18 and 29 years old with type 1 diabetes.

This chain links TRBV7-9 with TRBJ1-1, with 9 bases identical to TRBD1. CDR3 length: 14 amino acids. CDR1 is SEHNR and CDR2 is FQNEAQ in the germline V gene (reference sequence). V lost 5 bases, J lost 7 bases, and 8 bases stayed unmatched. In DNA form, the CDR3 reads TGTGCCAGCAGCCCCTGGGACAGGGTACGTGAAGCTTTCTTT. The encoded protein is CASSPWDRVREAFF.

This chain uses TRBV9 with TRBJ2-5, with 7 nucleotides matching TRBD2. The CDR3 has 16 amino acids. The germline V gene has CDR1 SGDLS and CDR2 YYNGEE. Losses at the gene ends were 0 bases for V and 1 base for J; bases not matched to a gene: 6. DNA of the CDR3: TGTGCCAGCAGCGTAGGGGTGCGGGGGACCCAAGAGACCCAGTACTTC. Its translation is CASSVGVRGTQETQYF.

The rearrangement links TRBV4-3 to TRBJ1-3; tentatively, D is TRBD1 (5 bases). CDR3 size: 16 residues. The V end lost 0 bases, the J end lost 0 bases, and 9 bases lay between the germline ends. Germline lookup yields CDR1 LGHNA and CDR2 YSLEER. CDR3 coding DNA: TGCGCCAGCAGCCAAGAGGTGACAGCCTCTGGAAACACCATATATTTT. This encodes CASSQEVTASGNTIYF.

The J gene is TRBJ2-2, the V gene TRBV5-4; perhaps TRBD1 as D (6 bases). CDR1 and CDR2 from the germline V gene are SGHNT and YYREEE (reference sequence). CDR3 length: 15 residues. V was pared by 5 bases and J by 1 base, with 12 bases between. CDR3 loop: CASRPQGWNTGELFF. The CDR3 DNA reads TGTGCCAGCAGGCCACAGGGATGGAACACCGGGGAGCTGTTTTTT.

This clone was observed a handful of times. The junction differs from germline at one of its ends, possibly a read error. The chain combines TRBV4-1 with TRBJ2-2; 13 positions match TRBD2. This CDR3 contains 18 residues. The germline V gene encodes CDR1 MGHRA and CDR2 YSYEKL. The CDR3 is CASSQFTSGRAKTGELFF. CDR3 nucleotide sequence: TGCGCCAGCAGCCAGTTCACTAGCGGGAGGGCGAAGACCGGGGAGCTGTTTTTT.

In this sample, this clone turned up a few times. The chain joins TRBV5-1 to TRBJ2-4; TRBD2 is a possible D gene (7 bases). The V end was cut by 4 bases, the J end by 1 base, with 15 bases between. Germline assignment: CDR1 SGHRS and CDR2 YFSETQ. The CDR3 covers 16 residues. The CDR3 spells CASSTVAGAAKNIQYF. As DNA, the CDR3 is TGCGCCAGCAGCACCGTTGCGGGGGCCGCCAAAAACATTCAGTACTTC.

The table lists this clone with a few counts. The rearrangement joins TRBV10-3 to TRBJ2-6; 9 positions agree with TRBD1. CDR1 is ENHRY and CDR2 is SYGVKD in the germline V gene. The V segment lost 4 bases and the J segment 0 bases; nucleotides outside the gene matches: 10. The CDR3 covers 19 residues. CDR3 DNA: TGTGCCATCAGTGGCCTTCCGGGACAGGGTATCTCTGGGGCCAACGTCCTGACTTTC. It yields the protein CAISGLPGQGISGANVLTF.

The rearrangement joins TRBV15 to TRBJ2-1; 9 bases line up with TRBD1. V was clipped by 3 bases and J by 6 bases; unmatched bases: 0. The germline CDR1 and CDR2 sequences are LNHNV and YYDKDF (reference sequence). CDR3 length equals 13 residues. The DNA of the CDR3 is TGTGCCACCAGCAGGACAGGGGGCAATGAGCAGTTCTTC. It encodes CATSRTGGNEQFF.